This T cell receptor (beta chain) originates from a study of cytomegalovirus exposure and HLA in healthy donors. This clone was found a few times. Vbeta (60) and Jbeta (13) primers were used in the PCR. Data came from immunoSEQ multiplex PCR; TCRdb stores just in-frame clones and leaves some out. The top ten hold 6% to 8% of the sample, which has 200,000 or so clones, about 81% seen once. Looked up from germline, CDR1 is SGHNT and CDR2 is YYREEE (reference sequence). The V and J ends lost 2 bases and 0 bases respectively, with 8 bases between them. The CDR3 has 14 residues. Sequenced input: PBMCs. The chain couples TRBV5-4 to TRBJ1-2; tentatively, D is TRBD1 (5 bases). This TCR came from a woman in her fifties or sixties in good health and CMV-seropositive. CDR3 residues: CASSFRGTNYGYTF. CDR3 DNA: TGTGCCAGCAGCTTTAGGGGTACTAACTATGGCTACACCTTC. Using reference TRBV5-4 and TRBJ1-2 for the parts outside the CDR3, the full variable domain is ETGVTQSPTHLIKTRGQQVTLRCSSQSGHNTVSWYQQALGQGPQFIFQYYREEENGRGNFPPRFSGLQFPNYSSELNVNALELDDSALYLCASSFRGTNYGYTFGSGTRLTVV.